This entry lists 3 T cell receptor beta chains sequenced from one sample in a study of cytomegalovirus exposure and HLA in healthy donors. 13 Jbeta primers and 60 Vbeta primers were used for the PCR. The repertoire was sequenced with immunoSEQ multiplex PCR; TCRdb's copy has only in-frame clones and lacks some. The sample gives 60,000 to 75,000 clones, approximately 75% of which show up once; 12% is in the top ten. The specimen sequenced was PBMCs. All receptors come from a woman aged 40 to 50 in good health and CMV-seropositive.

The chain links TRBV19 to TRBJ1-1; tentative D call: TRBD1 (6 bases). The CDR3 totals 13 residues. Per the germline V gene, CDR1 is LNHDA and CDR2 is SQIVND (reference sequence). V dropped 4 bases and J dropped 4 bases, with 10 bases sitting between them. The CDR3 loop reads CASSSRGPTEAFF. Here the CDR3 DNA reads TGTGCCAGTAGTAGCAGGGGCCCCACTGAAGCTTTCTTT.

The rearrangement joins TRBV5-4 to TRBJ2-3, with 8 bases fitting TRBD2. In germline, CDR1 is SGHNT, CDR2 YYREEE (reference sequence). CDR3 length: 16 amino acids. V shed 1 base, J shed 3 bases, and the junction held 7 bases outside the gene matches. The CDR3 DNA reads TGTGCCAGCAGCTTGTCGACAGCGGGAGTAACAGATACGCAGTATTTT. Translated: CASSLSTAGVTDTQYF.

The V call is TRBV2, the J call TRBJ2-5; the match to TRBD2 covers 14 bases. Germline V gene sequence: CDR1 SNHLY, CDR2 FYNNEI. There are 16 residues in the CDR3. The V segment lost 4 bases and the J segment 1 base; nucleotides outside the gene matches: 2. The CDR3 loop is CASSVTSGGGQETQYF. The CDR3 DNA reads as TGTGCCAGCAGTGTGACTAGCGGGGGGGGCCAAGAGACCCAGTACTTC. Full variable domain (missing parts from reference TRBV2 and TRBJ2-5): EPEVTQTPSHQVTQMGQEVILRCVPISNHLYFYWYRQILGQKVEFLVSFYNNEISEKSEIFDDQFSVERPDGSNFTLKIRSTKLEDSAMYFCASSVTSGGGQETQYFGPGTRLLVL.